This T cell receptor (beta chain) is drawn from a study of blood T cell repertoires in COVID-19. Per the original methods: Counts of nucleated cells, estimated from reference gene primer amplification, were obtained. Assay: immunoSEQ multiplex PCR; the TCRdb copy retains only in-frame clones and omits some. V and J calls and clone size are copied from that table; D and trimming were computed from the DNA. The sample carries 130,000 to 150,000 clones, around 90% recorded once. V lost 5 bases and J lost 4, with 14 bases in between. The germline CDR1 and CDR2 sequences are MNHEY and SVGAGI. CDR3 size: 14 residues. The sample holds one count of this clone.

The clonotype comes from a man aged 65 to 79 with acute or convalescent COVID-19. The chain is built from TRBV6-5 and TRBJ2-5; D may be TRBD2 (6 bases). The sequenced material came from peripheral blood. CDR3 amino acids: CASSPRRGGETQYF. The CDR3, as DNA: TGTGCCAGCAGTCCGCGACGGGGAGGAGAGACCCAGTACTTC.